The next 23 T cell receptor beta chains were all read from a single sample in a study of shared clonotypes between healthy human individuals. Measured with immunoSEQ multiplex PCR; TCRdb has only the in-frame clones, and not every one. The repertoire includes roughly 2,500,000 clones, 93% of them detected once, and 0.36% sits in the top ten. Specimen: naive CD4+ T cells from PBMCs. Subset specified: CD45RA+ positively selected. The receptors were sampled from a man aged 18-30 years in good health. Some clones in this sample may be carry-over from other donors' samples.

CDR3 sequence reads: CASSPRPGRGDTQYF. The CDR3 DNA is TGTGCCAGCAGCCCTCGACCCGGGAGAGGAGATACGCAGTATTTT. This chain links TRBV7-2 with TRBJ2-3; possible D gene TRBD2, 6 bases. Germline values: CDR1 SGHTA, CDR2 FQGNSA. The CDR3 has 15 amino acids. V was cut by 5 bases and J by 5 bases, with 17 bases left in between.

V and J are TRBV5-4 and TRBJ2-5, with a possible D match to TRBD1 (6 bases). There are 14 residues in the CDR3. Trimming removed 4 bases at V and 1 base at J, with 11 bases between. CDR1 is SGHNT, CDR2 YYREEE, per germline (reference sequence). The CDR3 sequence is CASSRDTRQETQYF. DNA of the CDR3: TGTGCCAGCAGCCGGGACACTCGCCAAGAGACCCAGTACTTC.

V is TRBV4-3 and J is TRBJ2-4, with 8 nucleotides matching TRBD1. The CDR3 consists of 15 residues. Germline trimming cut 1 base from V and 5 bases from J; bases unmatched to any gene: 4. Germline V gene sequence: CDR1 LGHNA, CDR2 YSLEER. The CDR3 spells CASSQVGQGQNIQYF. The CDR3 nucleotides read TGCGCCAGCAGCCAAGTTGGACAGGGCCAAAACATTCAGTACTTC.

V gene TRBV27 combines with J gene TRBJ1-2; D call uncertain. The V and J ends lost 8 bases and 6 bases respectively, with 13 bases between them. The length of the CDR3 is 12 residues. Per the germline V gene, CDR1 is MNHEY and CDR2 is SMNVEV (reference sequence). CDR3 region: CASAGGLNGYTF. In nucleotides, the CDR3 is TGTGCCAGCGCGGGTGGGTTGAATGGCTACACCTTC.

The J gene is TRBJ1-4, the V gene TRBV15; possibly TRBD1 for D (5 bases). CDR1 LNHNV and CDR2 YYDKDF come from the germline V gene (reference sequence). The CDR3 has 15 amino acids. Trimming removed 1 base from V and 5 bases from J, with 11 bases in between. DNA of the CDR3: TGTGCCACCAGCAGAGGCGGCGGGACCAATGAAAAACTGTTTTTT. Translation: CATSRGGGTNEKLFF.

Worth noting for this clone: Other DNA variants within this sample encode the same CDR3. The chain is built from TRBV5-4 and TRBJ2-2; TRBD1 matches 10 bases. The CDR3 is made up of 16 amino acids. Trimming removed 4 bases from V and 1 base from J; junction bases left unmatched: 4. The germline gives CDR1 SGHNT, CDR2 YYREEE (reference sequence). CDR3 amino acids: CASSTRTGGNTGELFF. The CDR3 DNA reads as TGTGCCAGCAGCACCAGGACAGGGGGGAACACCGGGGAGCTGTTTTTT.

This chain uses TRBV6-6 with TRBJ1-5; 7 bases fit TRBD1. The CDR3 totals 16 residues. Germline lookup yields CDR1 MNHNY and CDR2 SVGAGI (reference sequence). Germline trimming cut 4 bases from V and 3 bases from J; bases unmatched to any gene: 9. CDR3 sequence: CASSSDDRALNQPQHF. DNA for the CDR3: TGTGCCAGCAGTTCCGATGACAGGGCCCTCAATCAGCCCCAGCATTTT.

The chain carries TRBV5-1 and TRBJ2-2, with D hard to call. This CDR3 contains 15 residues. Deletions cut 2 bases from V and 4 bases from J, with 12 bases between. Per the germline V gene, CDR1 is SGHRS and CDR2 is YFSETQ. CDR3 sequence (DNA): TGCGCCAGCAGCTTATACGGACCCACCACCGGGGAGCTGTTTTTT. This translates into CASSLYGPTTGELFF. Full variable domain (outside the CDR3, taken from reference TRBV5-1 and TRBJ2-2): KAGVTQTPRYLIKTRGQQVTLSCSPISGHRSVSWYQQTPGQGLQFLFEYFSETQRNKGNFPGRFSGRQFSNSRSEMNVSTLELGDSALYLCASSLYGPTTGELFFGEGSRLTVL.

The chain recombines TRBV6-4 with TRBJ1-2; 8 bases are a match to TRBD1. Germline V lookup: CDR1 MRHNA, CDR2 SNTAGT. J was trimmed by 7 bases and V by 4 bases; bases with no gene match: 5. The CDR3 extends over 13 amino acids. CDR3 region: CASSGSGGFGYTF. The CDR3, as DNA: TGTGCCAGCAGTGGATCAGGGGGCTTTGGCTACACCTTC.

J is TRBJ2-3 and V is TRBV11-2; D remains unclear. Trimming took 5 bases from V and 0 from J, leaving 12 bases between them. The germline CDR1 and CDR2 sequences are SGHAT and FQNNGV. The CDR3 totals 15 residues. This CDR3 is CASSARAPSTDTQYF. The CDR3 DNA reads TGTGCCAGCAGCGCCCGCGCCCCTAGCACAGATACGCAGTATTTT.

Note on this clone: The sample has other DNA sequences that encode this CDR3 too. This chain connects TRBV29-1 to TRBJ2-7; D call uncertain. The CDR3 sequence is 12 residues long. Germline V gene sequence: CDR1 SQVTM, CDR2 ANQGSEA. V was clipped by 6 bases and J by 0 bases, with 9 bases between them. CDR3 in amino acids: CSVATDSYEQYF. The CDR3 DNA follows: TGCAGCGTGGCGACTGACTCCTACGAGCAGTACTTC.

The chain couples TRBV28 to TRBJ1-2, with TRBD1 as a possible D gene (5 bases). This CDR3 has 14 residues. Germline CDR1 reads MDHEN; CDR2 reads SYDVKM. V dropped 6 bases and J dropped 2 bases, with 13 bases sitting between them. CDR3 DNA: TGTGCCAGCAGCGAGCCGGGACGGAACTATGGCTACACCTTC. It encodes CASSEPGRNYGYTF.

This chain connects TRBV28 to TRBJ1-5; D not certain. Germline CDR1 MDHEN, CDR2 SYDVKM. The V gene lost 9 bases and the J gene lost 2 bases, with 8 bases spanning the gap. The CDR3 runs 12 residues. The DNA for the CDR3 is TGTGCCAGTAACGACCGCAATCAGCCCCAGCATTTT. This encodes CASNDRNQPQHF. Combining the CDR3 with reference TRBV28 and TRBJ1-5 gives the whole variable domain DVKVTQSSRYLVKRTGEKVFLECVQDMDHENMFWYRQDPGLGLRLIYFSYDVKMKEKGDIPEGYSVSREKKERFSLILESASTNQTSMYLCASNDRNQPQHFGDGTRLSIL.

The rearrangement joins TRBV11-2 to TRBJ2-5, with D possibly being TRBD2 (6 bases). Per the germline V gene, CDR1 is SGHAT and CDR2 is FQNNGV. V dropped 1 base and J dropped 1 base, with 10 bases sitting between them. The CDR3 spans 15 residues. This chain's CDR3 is CASSLGPGGQETQYF. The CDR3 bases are TGTGCCAGCAGCTTAGGACCCGGGGGCCAAGAGACCCAGTACTTC.

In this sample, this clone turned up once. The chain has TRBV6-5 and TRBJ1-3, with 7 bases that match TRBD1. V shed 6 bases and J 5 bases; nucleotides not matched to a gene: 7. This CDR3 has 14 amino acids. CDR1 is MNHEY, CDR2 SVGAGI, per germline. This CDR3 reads CASRITGARNTIYF. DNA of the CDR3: TGTGCCAGCAGAATTACAGGGGCTCGAAACACCATATATTTT.

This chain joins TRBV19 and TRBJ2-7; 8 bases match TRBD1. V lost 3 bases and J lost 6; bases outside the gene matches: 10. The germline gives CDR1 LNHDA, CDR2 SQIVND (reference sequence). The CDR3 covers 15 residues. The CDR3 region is CASSILAGGLVEQYF. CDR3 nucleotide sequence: TGTGCCAGTAGTATCCTGGCAGGGGGCCTAGTCGAGCAGTACTTC.

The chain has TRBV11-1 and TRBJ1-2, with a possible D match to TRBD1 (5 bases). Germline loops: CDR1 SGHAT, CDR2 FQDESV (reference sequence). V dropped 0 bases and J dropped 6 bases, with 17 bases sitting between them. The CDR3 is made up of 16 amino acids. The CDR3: CASSLARGIRPDGYTF. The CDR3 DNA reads TGTGCCAGCAGCTTAGCCCGGGGCATACGCCCTGATGGCTACACCTTC.

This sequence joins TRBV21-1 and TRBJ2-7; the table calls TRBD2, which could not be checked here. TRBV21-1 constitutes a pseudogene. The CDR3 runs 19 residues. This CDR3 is CASSKRRGVSGPVSYEQYF. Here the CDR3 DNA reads TGTGCCAGCAGCAAACGTCGTGGGGTAAGCGGGCCCGTCTCCTACGAGCAGTACTTC.

The CDR3 spells CASSLGRETDTQYF. For the CDR3, the DNA is TGTGCCAGCAGCTTAGGGCGGGAAACAGATACGCAGTATTTT. The V call is TRBV7-2, the J call TRBJ2-3; a possible D gene is TRBD2 (6 bases). Trimming pared 1 base from V and 3 bases from J, leaving 8 bases between. Germline-derived CDR1 and CDR2 are SGHTA and FQGNSA. The length of the CDR3 is 14 residues.

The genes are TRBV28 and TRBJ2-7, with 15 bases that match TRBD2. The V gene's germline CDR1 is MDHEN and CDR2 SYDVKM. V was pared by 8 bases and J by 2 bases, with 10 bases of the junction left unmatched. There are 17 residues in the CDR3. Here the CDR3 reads CASRTAGTSGGTYEQYF. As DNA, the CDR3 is TGTGCCAGCCGCACAGCCGGGACTAGCGGGGGGACCTACGAGCAGTACTTC.

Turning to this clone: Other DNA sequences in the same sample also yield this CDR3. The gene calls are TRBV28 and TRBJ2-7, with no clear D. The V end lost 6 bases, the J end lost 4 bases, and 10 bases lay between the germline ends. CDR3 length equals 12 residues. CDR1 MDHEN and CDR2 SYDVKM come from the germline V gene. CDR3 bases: TGTGCCAGCAGACTACACGGGTACGAGCAGTACTTC. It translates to CASRLHGYEQYF. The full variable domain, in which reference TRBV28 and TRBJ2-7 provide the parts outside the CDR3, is DVKVTQSSRYLVKRTGEKVFLECVQDMDHENMFWYRQDPGLGLRLIYFSYDVKMKEKGDIPEGYSVSREKKERFSLILESASTNQTSMYLCASRLHGYEQYFGPGTRLTVT.

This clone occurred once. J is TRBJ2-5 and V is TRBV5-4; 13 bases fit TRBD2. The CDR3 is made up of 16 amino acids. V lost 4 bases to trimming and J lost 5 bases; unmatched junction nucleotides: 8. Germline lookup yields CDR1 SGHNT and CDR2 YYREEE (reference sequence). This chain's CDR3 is CASSPGLAGVSETQYF. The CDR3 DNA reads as TGTGCCAGCAGCCCTGGACTAGCGGGAGTATCGGAGACCCAGTACTTC.

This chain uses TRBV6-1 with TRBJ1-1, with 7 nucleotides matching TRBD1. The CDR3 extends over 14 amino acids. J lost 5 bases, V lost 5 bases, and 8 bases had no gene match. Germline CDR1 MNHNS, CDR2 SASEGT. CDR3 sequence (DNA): TGTGCCAGCAGTCAGACAGGGCGGTGGACTGAAGCTTTCTTT. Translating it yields CASSQTGRWTEAFF.